A selection of T cell receptor beta chains follows, all from one sample in a study of early T cells in non-severe SARS-CoV-2 infection. TCRdb ran MiXCR on the 5' RACE reads and lists one entry per CDR3 protein. This table has about 30,000 distinct CDR3 sequences, 5.2% appearing once. Sequencing was done on a sample of whole blood. The receptors come from an adult who was a healthcare worker with PCR-confirmed SARS-CoV-2 infection or an uninfected control (not recorded which). The CDR3 runs from the conserved cysteine through the conserved F or W. The order of the fields is clone size, V gene, J gene, D gene, CDR3 DNA, CDR3 protein. The D gene is left open where the match is weak. The size field is filled for only some rows; it gives once, few, many or a size class.

>many|TRBV4-3|TRBJ2-2|TRBD2
TGCGCCAGCAGCCGAGGTAGCGGGAGTTCTGCCGGGGAGCTGTTTTTT
CASSRGSGSSAGELFF
>-|TRBV4-1|TRBJ1-4|-
TGCGCCAGCAGCCGAGATCCTACAGGGAACGGAAAACTGTTTTTT
CASSRDPTGNGKLFF
>few|TRBV3-1|TRBJ2-2|-
TGTGCCAGCAGCCAAGGCGGGATATGGCTGTTTTTT
CASSQGGIWLFF
>few|TRBV4-3|TRBJ2-5|-
TGCGCCAGCAGCCTCGATCCGGAAGAGACCCAGTACTTC
CASSLDPEETQYF
>-|TRBV5-5|TRBJ2-7|-
TGTGCCAGCAGCTTGGGACAGTACTCCGAGCAGTACTTC
CASSLGQYSEQYF
>many|TRBV28|TRBJ2-1|TRBD2
TGTGCCAGCGCCCTTCCCGCTAGCGGGAGCTACAATGAGCAGTTCTTC
CASALPASGSYNEQFF
>many|TRBV14|TRBJ1-1|TRBD1
TGTGCCAGCAGCCAAGGTCAGACAGGGGTTGGGAACACTGAAGCTTTCTTT
CASSQGQTGVGNTEAFF
>-|TRBV6-1|TRBJ2-7|TRBD1
TGTGCCAGCAGTGAACAAGGGGACAGTTTCTACGAGCTGTACTTC
CASSEQGDSFYELYF
>many|TRBV5-1|TRBJ2-2|-
TGCGCCAGCAGCCCGCGGTCCGGGAGAGAAACCGGGGAGCTGTTTTTT
CASSPRSGRETGELFF
>many|TRBV10-3|TRBJ2-1|TRBD2
TGTGCCATCAGTGAGTCGAAGGCTGGGAGGGCCAATGAGCAGTTCTTC
CAISESKAGRANEQFF